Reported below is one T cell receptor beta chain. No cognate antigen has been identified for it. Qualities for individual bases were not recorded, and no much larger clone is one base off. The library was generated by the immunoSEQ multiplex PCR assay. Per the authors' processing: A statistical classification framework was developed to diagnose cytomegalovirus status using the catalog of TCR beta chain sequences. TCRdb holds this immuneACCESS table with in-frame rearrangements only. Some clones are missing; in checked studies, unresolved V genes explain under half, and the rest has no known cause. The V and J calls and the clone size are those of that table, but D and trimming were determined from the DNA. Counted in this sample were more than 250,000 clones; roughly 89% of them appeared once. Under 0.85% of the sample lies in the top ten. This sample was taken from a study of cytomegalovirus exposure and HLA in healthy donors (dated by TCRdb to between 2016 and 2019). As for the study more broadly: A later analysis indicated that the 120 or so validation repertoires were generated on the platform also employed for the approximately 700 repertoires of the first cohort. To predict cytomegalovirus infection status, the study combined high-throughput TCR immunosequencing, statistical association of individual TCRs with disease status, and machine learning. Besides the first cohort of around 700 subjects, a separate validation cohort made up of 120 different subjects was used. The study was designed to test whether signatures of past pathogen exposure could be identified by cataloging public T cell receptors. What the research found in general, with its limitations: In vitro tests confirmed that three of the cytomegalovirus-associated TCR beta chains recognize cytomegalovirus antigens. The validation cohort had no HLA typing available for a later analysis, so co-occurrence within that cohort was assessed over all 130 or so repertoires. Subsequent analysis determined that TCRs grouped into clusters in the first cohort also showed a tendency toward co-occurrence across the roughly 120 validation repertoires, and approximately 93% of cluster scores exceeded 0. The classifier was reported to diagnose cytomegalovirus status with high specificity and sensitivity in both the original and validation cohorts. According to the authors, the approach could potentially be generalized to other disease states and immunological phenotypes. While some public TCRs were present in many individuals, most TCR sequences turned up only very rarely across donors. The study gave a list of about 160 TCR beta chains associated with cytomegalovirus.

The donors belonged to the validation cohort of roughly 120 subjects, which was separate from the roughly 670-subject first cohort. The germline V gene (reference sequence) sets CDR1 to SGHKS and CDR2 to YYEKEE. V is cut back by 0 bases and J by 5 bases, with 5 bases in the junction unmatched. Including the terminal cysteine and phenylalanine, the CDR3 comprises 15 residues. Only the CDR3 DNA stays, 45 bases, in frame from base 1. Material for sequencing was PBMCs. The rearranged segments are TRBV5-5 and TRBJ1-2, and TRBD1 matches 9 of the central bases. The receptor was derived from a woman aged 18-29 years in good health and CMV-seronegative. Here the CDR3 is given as CASSLEQGAVYGYTF. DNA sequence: TGTGCCAGCAGCTTGGAACAGGGGGCAGTTTATGGCTACACCTTC.